This T cell receptor beta chain was captured by sequencing in a study of regulatory T cells in long-lasting Graves disease (dated by TCRdb to about 2021). The study in broad terms: Persistent Graves' disease meant more than 5 years of antithyroid drug treatment with TSH receptor autoantibodies that stayed positive. This study used TCR sequencing and RNA sequencing of peripheral blood to compare persistent Graves' disease patients against newly diagnosed Graves' disease patients. The study took place in China and was registered as a clinical trial. A total of around 35 samples underwent TCR sequencing, from roughly 13 patients with persistent Graves' disease and about 20 patients with newly diagnosed Graves' disease. Antithyroid drugs had been taken for about 10.3 years on average by persistent Graves' disease patients in the clinical cohort.

Results the study describes overall, beyond this receptor: TRBV28, TRBJ1-2 and TRBJ2-5 were preferentially used in persistent disease, while TRBV20-1 and TRBJ2-1 were favored in newly diagnosed disease. Peripheral blood alone was examined, since thyroid tissue, which constituted the primary lesion, could not be accessed. Only the TCR beta chain was sequenced and analyzed. A larger number of public clonotypes was shared among persistent patients (approximately 3,000) than among newly diagnosed patients (about 990). The authors noted that the small sample size was a limitation that may lower accuracy. Lower TCR Shannon entropy and fewer highly expanded clones were observed in persistent Graves' disease patients than in newly diagnosed patients, which suggested clonal expansion.

To prepare the library, multiplex PCR was applied. Reads for this sample came from an Illumina HiSeq 4000. TCR beta libraries were built with iRepertoire HTBI primers and Arm-PCR amplification of CDR3 regions. Before sequencing, the PCR products went through gel purification. As for how the authors treated the data: Across samples, around 58 TRBV and roughly 15 TRBJ segments were identified and used for gene usage analysis of CDR3 amino acid clonotypes. COPE and FqMerger were used to merge the filtered high-quality paired reads into contigs. BLAST was used to align contigs to the IMGT TRBV, TRBD and TRBJ reference genes, and CDR3 was defined following IMGT. Highly expanded clones were defined as clonotypes with a frequency above 0.1%. Shannon entropy served as the measure of repertoire diversity, while the Gini coefficient captured V-J evenness. A clonotype was considered public if more than one individual shared it. TCRdb's own reprocessing of the public reads used fastp at Q25 and MiXCR and kept productive beta chains. Duplicate CDR3 protein sequences are folded into a single record with the most common DNA and genes. The authors' filters were not applied to this entry. A total of 400,000 to 500,000 distinct CDR3 sequences appear in this sample, 21% of them only once. The ten largest clones add up to roughly 13% of the sample.

From a lookup of the germline V gene, CDR1 and CDR2 are KGHDR and SFDVKD. Inclusive of the bounding cysteine and phenylalanine, the CDR3 is 13 residues long. Here the CDR3 DNA is all that survives: 39 bases in frame from base 1. As concerns this clonotype: It has no known antigen specificity. A much larger clone is a single base away; this may be a read error.

Read against the paper, the sample's time point label means: persistent/refractory GD, antithyroid drugs over 5 years with positive TRAb. For both TCR sequencing and RNA sequencing, RNA was extracted from PBMCs in TRIzol. The diagnosis of Graves' disease was made according to American Thyroid Association guidelines. Patients for the study were recruited at an endocrinology department in Xi'an, China. Each patient gave about 10 milliliters of peripheral blood, collected in an EDTA anticoagulant tube. PBMCs were isolated by Ficoll Paque Plus density gradient separation without further T cell sorting. RNA quality was checked with an Agilent 2100 Bioanalyzer and agarose gel, and concentration with a NanoDrop 2000.

The chain employs TRBV24-1 and TRBJ1-1, with TRBD1 perhaps the D gene, on 6 matching bases. This clonotype was obtained from a female donor with Graves disease. This sample comprised peripheral blood mononuclear cells (PBMCs), obtained when the disease was refractory, from a patient treated with antithyroid drugs. CDR3 reads: CAASDLQGSEAFF. The bases read TGTGCCGCCAGTGATCTACAGGGCTCTGAAGCTTTCTTT.